Presented here are 7 T cell receptor beta chains from one specimen sequenced in a study of CD8 T cells in ankylosing spondylitis. Each CDR3 protein gets one entry after TCRdb re-called the 5' RACE reads with MiXCR. Found here are 250,000 or so distinct CDR3 sequences, around 25% of them singletons; the top ten hold roughly 0.6%. Sample: blood, either unsorted or a sorted T cell fraction (not recorded which). The receptors derive from a male donor with ankylosing spondylitis or in good health (not recorded which).

The chain combines TRBV12-3 or TRBV12-4 with TRBJ1-6; 7 bases fit TRBD1. Trimming cost V 6 bases and J 7 bases; bases outside gene matches: 9. The CDR3 runs to 15 residues. The CDR3 DNA follows: TGTGCCAGCAGCCCCCGGGACAGCTACAATTCACCCCTCCACTTT. It codes for CASSPRDSYNSPLHF.

The rearrangement links TRBV18 to TRBJ2-1, with 9 bases identical to TRBD1. The V and J ends lost 3 bases and 10 bases, in that order; junction bases with no gene match: 4. CDR3 length equals 13 residues. CDR1 is KGHSH, CDR2 LQKENI, per germline. CDR3 bases: TGTGCCAGCTCACCGGACAGGGGTTGGGAGCAGTTCTTC. Translation gives CASSPDRGWEQFF.

The chain joins TRBV18 to TRBJ2-5, with D perhaps assigned TRBD1 or TRBD2 (5 bases each). Trimming stripped 8 bases from V and 5 bases from J, with 21 bases between. Germline loops: CDR1 KGHSH, CDR2 LQKENI. This CDR3 spans 15 amino acids. The CDR3 spells CASGDGSTGFETQYF. For the CDR3, the DNA is TGTGCCAGCGGGGACGGAAGTACGGGTTTTGAGACCCAGTACTTC.

This clonotype was counted a few times. This chain connects TRBV20-1 to TRBJ2-7; 7 bases line up with TRBD2. The junction had 9 bases not matched to a gene; V was cut back by 0 bases and J by 4 bases. The CDR3 is 15 amino acids. CDR1 and CDR2 from the germline V gene are DFQATT and SNEGSKA (reference sequence). This chain's CDR3 is CSARDSLAATYEQYF. CDR3 nucleotide sequence: TGCAGTGCTAGAGATAGCCTAGCGGCTACTTACGAGCAGTACTTC.

This clonotype showed up just a few times. The gene calls are TRBV11-2 and TRBJ2-7, with 9 bases identical to TRBD1. The germline V gene has CDR1 SGHAT and CDR2 FQNNGV. The junction had 5 bases not matched to a gene; V was cut back by 4 bases and J by 4 bases. This CDR3 region has 14 residues. The CDR3 sequence: CASSSRTGEYEQYF. CDR3 nucleotide sequence: TGTGCCAGCAGCTCGCGGACAGGGGAGTACGAGCAGTACTTC.

This clonotype was counted a few times. The CDR3 is CASSKGQVSGNEQFF. The CDR3, as DNA: TGTGCCAGCAGCAAGGGACAGGTCAGTGGCAATGAGCAGTTCTTC. The chain employs TRBV6-1 and TRBJ2-1; 8 bases align to TRBD1. CDR1 and CDR2 (germline): MNHNS, SASEGT. Germline trimming cut 6 bases from V and 6 bases from J; bases unmatched to any gene: 10. This CDR3 contains 15 residues.

V usage is TRBV30 and J usage is TRBJ1-5; TRBD1 is a possible D gene (6 bases). The germline V and J ends were trimmed by 0 bases and 5 bases, with 11 bases remaining between them. Germline CDR1 and CDR2: GTSNPN and SVGIG (reference sequence). CDR3 length equals 14 residues. The CDR3 loop is CAWSVGGGDQPQHF. The DNA of the CDR3 is TGTGCCTGGAGTGTGGGAGGGGGGGATCAGCCCCAGCATTTT.